Listed below are T cell receptor beta chains from one sample, sequenced in a study of PD-1 blockade in classical Hodgkin lymphoma. Only in-frame clones appear in the TCRdb table, and some are missing; sequencing was by immunoSEQ multiplex PCR. The data show around 57,000 clones, with around nine tenths seen just once and approximately 7% held by the top ten. The sequencing used peripheral blood mononuclear cells (PBMCs), collected before the fourth cycle of nivolumab. These receptors originate from a human donor with classical Hodgkin lymphoma. CDR3s include the opening cysteine and the closing phenylalanine or tryptophan. The D gene is left open where the match is weak. Some rows have no size entry. The others give once, few or many, or a class for an expanded clone.

j_call d_call v_call clone_size cdr3_nt cdr3_aa
TRBJ2-3 TRBD1 TRBV5-1 - TGCGCCAGCGGGGTGGACAGGGAAAATACGCAGTATTTT CASGVDRENTQYF
TRBJ2-7 - TRBV6-1 - TGTGCCAGCACCGGGGCAGGGCTCCACGAGCAGTACTTC CASTGAGLHEQYF
TRBJ2-3 - TRBV5-1 - TGCGCCAGCAGCTTGCCCCGGATTGCAGATACGCAGTATTTT CASSLPRIADTQYF
TRBJ1-1 - TRBV9 - TGTGCCAGCAGCGCTGGGGCGGCGAACACTGAAGCTTTCTTT CASSAGAANTEAFF
TRBJ2-2 - TRBV5-6 - TGTGCCAGCATCCCTATGGGGGGGGCCTTCACCGGGGAGCTGTTTTTT CASIPMGGAFTGELFF
TRBJ2-7 - TRBV29-1 - TGCAGCGTCGCCACGAGCCCCTACGAGCAGTACTTC CSVATSPYEQYF
TRBJ1-5 - TRBV6-5 medium-sized TGTGCCAGCGCCACCATAGCCAATCAGCCCCAGCATTTT CASATIANQPQHF
TRBJ2-1 TRBD2 TRBV5-1 - TGCGCCAGCAGTTCTAATGGACTAGCGGGAGTCCATGAGCAGTTCTTC CASSSNGLAGVHEQFF
TRBJ2-7 - TRBV5-1 - TGCGCCAGCAGCTTGGAAGAAAACCCCTACGAGCAGTACTTC CASSLEENPYEQYF
TRBJ2-1 - TRBV7-2 - TGTGCCAGCAGCGTCACAGGGACTTCCTACAATGAGCAGTTCTTC CASSVTGTSYNEQFF
TRBJ2-5 - TRBV9 - TGTGCCAGCAGCGTAATAGCGGAAGAGACCCAGTACTTC CASSVIAEETQYF
TRBJ1-2 TRBD1 TRBV5-1 - TGCGCCAGCAGTCCCGACAGGGAAGATGGCTACACCTTC CASSPDREDGYTF
TRBJ1-1 - TRBV18 - TGTGCCAGCTCAGCTACACAGGGTGCTGAAGCTTTCTTT CASSATQGAEAFF
TRBJ1-4 - TRBV5-5 - TGTGCCAGCAGCTTGGATCTTGGCGGAAAACTGTTTTTT CASSLDLGGKLFF
TRBJ1-1 - TRBV9 - TGTGCCAGCAGCGCAGTGGGGGGCGGGAACACTGAAGCTTTCTTT CASSAVGGGNTEAFF
TRBJ2-3 - TRBV11-1 medium-sized TGTGCCAGCAGCTTAGGCGGATGGGCGAATACGCAGTATTTT CASSLGGWANTQYF
TRBJ1-4 - TRBV9 - TGTGCCAGCAGCGCGCATAAGACTAATGAAAAACTGTTTTTT CASSAHKTNEKLFF
TRBJ2-5 - TRBV6-6 - TGTGCCACTCGACAAGAGACCCAGTACTTC CATRQETQYF
TRBJ2-2 - TRBV4-3 - TGCGCCAGCAGCCCTCAATATGGGGGCGCGAACACCGGGGAGCTGTTTTTT CASSPQYGGANTGELFF
TRBJ2-3 - TRBV19 - TGTGCCAGTAGTATCCTTCGGGGGAGGTCAGATACGCAGTATTTT CASSILRGRSDTQYF
TRBJ2-6 - TRBV5-3 - TGTGCCAGAAGCTTGATCAGGGCAGCGGGCTCTGGGGCCAACGTCCTGACTTTC CARSLIRAAGSGANVLTF
TRBJ2-7 - TRBV7-9 few TGTGCCAGCAGCTCATCCCGACTAGTATCCTACGAGCAGTACTTC CASSSSRLVSYEQYF
TRBJ1-5 TRBD1 TRBV27 - TGTGCCTCGAGGGTGGGACAGCTTCCCGGTCAGCCCCAGCATTTT CASRVGQLPGQPQHF
TRBJ2-7 - TRBV29-1 - TGCAGCGTTGACATTGGTGGCGAGCAGTACTTC CSVDIGGEQYF
TRBJ1-4 TRBD1 TRBV7-9 - TGTGCCAGCAGCACCGGGACAGGGGGTGAAAAACTGTTTTTT CASSTGTGGEKLFF
TRBJ2-3 - TRBV10-3 - TGTGCCATCAGTGGACAAGGAAACACAGATACGCAGTATTTT CAISGQGNTDTQYF
TRBJ2-3 TRBD2 TRBV6-4 - TGTGCCAGCAGCACCGGGACTAGCGGCACAGATACGCAGTATTTT CASSTGTSGTDTQYF
TRBJ1-5 - TRBV28 - TGTGCCAGCAGTTTATTGGGACAGCCCCAGCATTTT CASSLLGQPQHF
TRBJ1-2 - TRBV7-2 - TGTGCCAGCAGCTTAGATGGGCGCGGCTATGGCTACACCTTC CASSLDGRGYGYTF
TRBJ2-3 - TRBV5-6 - TGTGCCAGCAGCTCGATAGATACGCAGTATTTT CASSSIDTQYF
TRBJ2-3 TRBD2 TRBV27 few TGTGCCAGCAGTTTCTGGGGAGTAGCGGGAGCTACAGATACGCAGTATTTT CASSFWGVAGATDTQYF
TRBJ2-7 - TRBV11-2 - TGTGCCAGCAGCTTGCCGACAGCTAGGGACGAGCAGTACTTC CASSLPTARDEQYF
TRBJ2-7 - TRBV7-9 - TGTGCCAGCAGCTTAGTTGGGGCCCTCTACGAGCAGTACTTC CASSLVGALYEQYF
TRBJ1-2 - TRBV10-3 few TGTGCCACTAGGACCGCGGGAGATGGCTACACCTTC CATRTAGDGYTF
TRBJ2-3 - TRBV13 - TGTGCCAGCAGCCCAGACAGGTCCACAGATACGCAGTATTTT CASSPDRSTDTQYF
TRBJ2-1 - TRBV5-1 once TGCGCCAGCTCAAGGGGATCCTACAATGAGCAGTTCTTC CASSRGSYNEQFF
TRBJ1-1 - TRBV5-6 - TGTGCCAGCAGCTTGTTGGGGGCACACACTGAAGCTTTCTTT CASSLLGAHTEAFF
TRBJ2-7 TRBD1 TRBV19 - TGTGCCAGTAGTATGGGACAGGGTGGTTACGAGCAGTACTTC CASSMGQGGYEQYF
TRBJ2-7 TRBD2 TRBV6-1 - TGTGCCAGCACCCGCGGGACTAGCGGCTCCTACGAGCAGTACTTC CASTRGTSGSYEQYF
TRBJ2-1 - TRBV28 - TGTGCCAGCAGCTCACTAACCACAGGGAGGTCGTTCCATGAGCAGTTCTTC CASSSLTTGRSFHEQFF
TRBJ2-7 TRBD1 TRBV19 once TGTGCCAGTAGGACCGCCGGACAGGGACCTAACCTATTCTACGAGCAGTACTTC CASRTAGQGPNLFYEQYF
TRBJ1-2 - TRBV6-5 - TGTGCCAGCAGTTACCCGGAGGCCCCCTATGGCTACACCTTC CASSYPEAPYGYTF
TRBJ2-1 TRBD1 TRBV5-5 - TGTGCCAGCAGCTGGTCCGGGACAGGAGGCAATGAGCAGTTCTTC CASSWSGTGGNEQFF
TRBJ2-3 TRBD2 TRBV5-8 - TGTGCCAGCAGCTTGTCTTTCGGGCTAGCGGGAGACGTAGATACGCAGTATTTT CASSLSFGLAGDVDTQYF
TRBJ2-7 - TRBV5-5 - TGTGCCAGCAGCGGTCAGTGGCGGGGTGGCTCCTACGAGCAGTACTTC CASSGQWRGGSYEQYF
TRBJ2-7 TRBD1 TRBV7-9 - TGTGCCAGCAGCTTAGAGGGGACAGTCCCGTCCTACGAGCAGTACTTC CASSLEGTVPSYEQYF
TRBJ2-5 - TRBV25-1 - TGTGCCAGCCTTAGCCCAGGAAGAGAGACCCAGTACTTC CASLSPGRETQYF
TRBJ2-7 TRBD1 TRBV19 once TGTGCCAGTATGATGACAGGGGGGTACGAGCAGTACTTC CASMMTGGYEQYF